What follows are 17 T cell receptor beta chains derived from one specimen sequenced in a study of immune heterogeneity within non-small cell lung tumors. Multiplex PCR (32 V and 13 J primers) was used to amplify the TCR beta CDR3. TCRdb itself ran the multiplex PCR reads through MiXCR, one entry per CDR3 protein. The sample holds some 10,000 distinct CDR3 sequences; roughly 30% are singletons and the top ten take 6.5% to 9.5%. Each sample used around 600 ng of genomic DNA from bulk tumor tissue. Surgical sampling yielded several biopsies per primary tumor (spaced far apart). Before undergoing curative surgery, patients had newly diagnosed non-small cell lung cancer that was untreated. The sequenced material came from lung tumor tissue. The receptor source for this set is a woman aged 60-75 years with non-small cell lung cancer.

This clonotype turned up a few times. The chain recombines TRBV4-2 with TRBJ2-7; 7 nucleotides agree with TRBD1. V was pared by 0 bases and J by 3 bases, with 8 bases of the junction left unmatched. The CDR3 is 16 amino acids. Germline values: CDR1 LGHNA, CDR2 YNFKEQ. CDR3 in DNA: TGTGCCAGCAGCCAAGAGCTAAAAGGGGGCTACTACGAGCAGTACTTC. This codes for CASSQELKGGYYEQYF.

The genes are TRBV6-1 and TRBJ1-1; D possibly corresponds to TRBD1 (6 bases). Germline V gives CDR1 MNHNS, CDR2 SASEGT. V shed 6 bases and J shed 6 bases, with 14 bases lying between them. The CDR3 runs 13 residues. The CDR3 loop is CASSHGGGAEAFF. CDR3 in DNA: TGTGCCAGCAGCCATGGGGGGGGCGCTGAAGCTTTCTTT.

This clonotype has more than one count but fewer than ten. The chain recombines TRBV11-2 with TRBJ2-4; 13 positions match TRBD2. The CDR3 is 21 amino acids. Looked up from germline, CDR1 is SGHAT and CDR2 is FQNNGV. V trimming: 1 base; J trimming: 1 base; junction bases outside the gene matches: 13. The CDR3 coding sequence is TGTGCCAGCAGCTTAGTCCCACCACTAGCGGGAGGGGTCGGGGCCAAAAACATTCAGTACTTC. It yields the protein CASSLVPPLAGGVGAKNIQYF. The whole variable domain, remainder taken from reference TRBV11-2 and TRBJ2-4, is EAGVAQSPRYKIIEKRQSVAFWCNPISGHATLYWYQQILGQGPKLLIQFQNNGVVDDSQLPKDRFSAERLKGVDSTLKIQPAKLEDSAVYLCASSLVPPLAGGVGAKNIQYFGAGTRLSVL.

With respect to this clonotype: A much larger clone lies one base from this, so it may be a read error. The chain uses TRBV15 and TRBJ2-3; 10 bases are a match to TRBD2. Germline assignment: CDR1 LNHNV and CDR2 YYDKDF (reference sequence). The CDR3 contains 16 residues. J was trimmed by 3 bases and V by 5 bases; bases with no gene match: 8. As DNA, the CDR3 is TGTGCCACCAGCGCCCCCGGGACTAGCGCGACAGATACGCAGTATTTT. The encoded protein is CATSAPGTSATDTQYF.

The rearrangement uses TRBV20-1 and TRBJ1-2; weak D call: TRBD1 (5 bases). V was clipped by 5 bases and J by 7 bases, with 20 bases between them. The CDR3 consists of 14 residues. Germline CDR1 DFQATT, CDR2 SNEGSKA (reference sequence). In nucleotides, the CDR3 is TGCAGTGCTTCCCGGGACGGTCGGACGGTTGGCTACACCTTC. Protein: CSASRDGRTVGYTF.

CDR3 loop: CASRLNTPWDLTDTQYF. The CDR3 DNA reads as TGTGCCAGCAGGCTAAACACCCCCTGGGACCTCACAGATACGCAGTATTTT. The genes are TRBV27 and TRBJ2-3; D assignment may be TRBD1 or TRBD2 (5 bases each). Germline loops: CDR1 MNHEY, CDR2 SMNVEV (reference sequence). Between the trimmed V and J ends, which lost 6 bases and 2 bases, there was a span of 21 bases. CDR3 length: 17 amino acids.

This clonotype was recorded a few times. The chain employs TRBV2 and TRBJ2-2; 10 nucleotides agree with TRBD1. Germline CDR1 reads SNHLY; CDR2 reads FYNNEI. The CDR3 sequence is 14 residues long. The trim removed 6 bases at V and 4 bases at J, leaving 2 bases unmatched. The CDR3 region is CASRRTGGTGELFF. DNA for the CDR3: TGTGCCAGCAGACGGACAGGGGGCACCGGGGAGCTGTTTTTT.

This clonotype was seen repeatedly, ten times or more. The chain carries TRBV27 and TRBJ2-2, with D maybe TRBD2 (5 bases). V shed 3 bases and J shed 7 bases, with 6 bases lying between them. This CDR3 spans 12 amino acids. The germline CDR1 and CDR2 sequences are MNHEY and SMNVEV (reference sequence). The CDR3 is CASSFEGGELFF. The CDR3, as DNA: TGTGCCAGCAGTTTTGAGGGCGGGGAGCTGTTTTTT.

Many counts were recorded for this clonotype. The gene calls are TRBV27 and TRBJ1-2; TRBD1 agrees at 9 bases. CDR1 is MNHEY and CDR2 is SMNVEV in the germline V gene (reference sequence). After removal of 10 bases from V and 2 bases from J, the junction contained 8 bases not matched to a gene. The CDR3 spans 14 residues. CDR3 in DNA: TGTGCCACCCGGCGGGACAGGGCCAACTATGGCTACACCTTC. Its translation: CATRRDRANYGYTF.

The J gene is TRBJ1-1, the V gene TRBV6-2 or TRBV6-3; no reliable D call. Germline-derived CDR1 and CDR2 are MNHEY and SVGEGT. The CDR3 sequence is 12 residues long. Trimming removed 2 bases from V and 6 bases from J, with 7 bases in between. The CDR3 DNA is TGTGCCAGCAGTTACGAGGTGGCTGAAGCTTTCTTT. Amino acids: CASSYEVAEAFF.

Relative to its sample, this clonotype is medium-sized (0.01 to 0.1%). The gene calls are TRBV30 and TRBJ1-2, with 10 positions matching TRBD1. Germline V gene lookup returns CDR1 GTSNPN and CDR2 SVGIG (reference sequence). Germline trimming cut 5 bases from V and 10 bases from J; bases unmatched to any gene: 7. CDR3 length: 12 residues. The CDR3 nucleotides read TGTGCCTGGGACAGGGGGCACGTTGACTACACCTTC. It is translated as CAWDRGHVDYTF.

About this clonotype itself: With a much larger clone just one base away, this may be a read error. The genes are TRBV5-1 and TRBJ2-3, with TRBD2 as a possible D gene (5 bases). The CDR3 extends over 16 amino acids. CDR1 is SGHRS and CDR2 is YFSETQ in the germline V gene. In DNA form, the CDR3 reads TGCACCAGCAGCTCGGACTTAACGGGTGTAGTGGATACGCAGTATTTT. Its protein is CTSSSDLTGVVDTQYF.

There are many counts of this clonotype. CDR3 protein: CASSVETDTQYF. The CDR3 DNA follows: TGTGCCAGCAGCGTAGAGACAGATACGCAGTATTTT. The chain combines TRBV9 with TRBJ2-3; D gene unclear. This CDR3 is 12 amino acids long. CDR1 is SGDLS, CDR2 YYNGEE, per germline. V dropped 0 bases and J dropped 3 bases, with 2 bases sitting between them.

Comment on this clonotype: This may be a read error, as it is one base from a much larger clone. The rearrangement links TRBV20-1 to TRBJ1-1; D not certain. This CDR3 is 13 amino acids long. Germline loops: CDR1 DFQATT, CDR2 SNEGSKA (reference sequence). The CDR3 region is CSAGESQNTEAFF. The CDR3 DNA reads TGCAGTGCTGGAGAGTCACAGAACACTGAAGCTTTCTTT.

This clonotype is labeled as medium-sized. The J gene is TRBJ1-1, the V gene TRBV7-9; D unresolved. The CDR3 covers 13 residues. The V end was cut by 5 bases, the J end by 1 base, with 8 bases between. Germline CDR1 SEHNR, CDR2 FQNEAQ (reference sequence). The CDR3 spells CASSPQWNTEAFF. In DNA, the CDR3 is TGTGCCAGCAGCCCCCAGTGGAACACTGAAGCTTTCTTT.

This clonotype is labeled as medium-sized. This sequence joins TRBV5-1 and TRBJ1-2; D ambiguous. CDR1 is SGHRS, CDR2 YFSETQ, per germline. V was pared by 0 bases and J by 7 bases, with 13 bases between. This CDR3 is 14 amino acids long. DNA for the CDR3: TGCGCCAGCAGCTTGGTGTTCGGGGATCGTGGCTACACCTTC. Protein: CASSLVFGDRGYTF.

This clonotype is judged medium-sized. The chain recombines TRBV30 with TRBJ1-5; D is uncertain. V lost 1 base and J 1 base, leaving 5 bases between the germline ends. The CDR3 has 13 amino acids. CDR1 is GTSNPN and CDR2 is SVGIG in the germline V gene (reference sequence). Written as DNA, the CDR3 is TGTGCCTGGAGTGAAAACAGCAATCAGCCCCAGCATTTT. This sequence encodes CAWSENSNQPQHF.